This T cell receptor beta chain was captured in a study of tumour-infiltrating T cells in Burkitt lymphoma. For the study at large: Productive clonality predicted overall and progression-free survival.

Germline V gives CDR1 SEHNR, CDR2 FQNEAQ (reference sequence). V was cut by 5 bases and J by 0 bases, with 12 bases left in between. This CDR3 is 15 amino acids long. Sequencing was performed with immunoSEQ multiplex PCR; in TCRdb, only in-frame clones are kept and a portion is missing. The table lists fewer than 2,000 clones, under 20% of them singletons, with more than 13% in the top ten. V is TRBV7-9 and J is TRBJ2-3; the D gene is possibly TRBD1 (5 bases). The source of this sequence is a human donor with diffuse large B-cell lymphoma. Sequencing was carried out using tumor tissue. CDR3 protein: CASSQGMSSTDTQYF. The CDR3 DNA reads as TGTGCCAGCAGCCAGGGAATGTCTAGCACAGATACGCAGTATTTT.